These 24 T cell receptor beta chains originate from one sample sequenced in a study of sequential checkpoint blockade in melanoma. Stated treatment: randomized to nivolumab then ipilimumab (arm A) or the reverse (arm B). The data were produced by immunoSEQ multiplex PCR, yet TCRdb's version contains in-frame clones alone and is incomplete. This repertoire shows some 9,100 clones, around 73% found once; its top ten account for about 14%. This specimen consisted of CD8+ T cells sorted from blood (inferred from file names), obtained from a patient given nivolumab and ipilimumab in sequence. The receptors were gathered from a human donor with melanoma.

This clone has a single count. The chain joins TRBV9 to TRBJ2-1; maybe TRBD2 (5 bases). CDR1 and CDR2 from the germline V gene are SGDLS and YYNGEE. V lost 4 bases and J lost 7, with 9 bases in between. The CDR3 is 12 amino acids. The CDR3 sequence is CASSYEGNEQFF. In nucleotides, the CDR3 is TGTGCCAGCAGCTACGAGGGAAATGAGCAGTTCTTC.

The chain couples TRBV15 to TRBJ1-4, with 7 bases aligning to TRBD1. Trimming removed 1 base from V and 7 bases from J; junction bases left unmatched: 6. CDR3 length: 15 amino acids. CDR1 is LNHNV and CDR2 is YYDKDF in the germline V gene (reference sequence). The CDR3: CATSRVAGGSEKLFF. The CDR3 DNA follows: TGTGCCACCAGCAGAGTGGCAGGGGGAAGTGAAAAACTGTTTTTT.

This chain links TRBV7-8 with TRBJ1-2; D possibly corresponds to TRBD1 (6 bases). Looked up from germline, CDR1 is SGHVS and CDR2 is FQNEAQ. The CDR3 spans 16 residues. Trimming cost V 1 base and J 2 bases, with 14 bases left between them. CDR3 sequence: CASSLGAGALNYGYTF. CDR3 DNA: TGTGCCAGCAGCTTAGGGGCAGGGGCCTTAAACTATGGCTACACCTTC.

The chain links TRBV6-1 to TRBJ2-7, with a tentative D call TRBD1 (5 bases). V gave up 3 bases and J gave up 3 bases, with 9 bases separating them. Per the germline V gene, CDR1 is MNHNS and CDR2 is SASEGT. This CDR3 has 13 residues. The chain's CDR3 is CASSDGRVYEQYV. CDR3 bases: TGTGCCAGCAGTGACGGCAGGGTCTACGAGCAGTACGTC.

The rearrangement links TRBV7-9 to TRBJ1-5; 7 bases match TRBD1. The CDR3 spans 17 residues. Germline V CDR1 and CDR2: SEHNR, FQNEAQ (reference sequence). J lost 0 bases, V lost 3 bases, and 8 bases had no gene match. The DNA of the CDR3 is TGTGCCAGCAGCTTGGAGGCAGGGGGGTATAGCAATCAGCCCCAGCATTTT. As protein: CASSLEAGGYSNQPQHF.

The chain recombines TRBV19 with TRBJ1-1; 9 positions agree with TRBD1. Germline V gene lookup returns CDR1 LNHDA and CDR2 SQIVND (reference sequence). The ends lost 6 bases at V and 7 bases at J; junction bases unmatched: 9. This CDR3 comprises 14 residues. CDR3 in DNA: TGTGCCAGTAGCCCAGCGGACAGGGGAAATGAAGCTTTCTTT. As protein: CASSPADRGNEAFF.

J is TRBJ2-1 and V is TRBV2, with 11 bases that match TRBD2. The trim removed 11 bases at V and 3 bases at J, leaving 9 bases unmatched. CDR3 length equals 15 residues. Germline loops: CDR1 SNHLY, CDR2 FYNNEI. The CDR3 DNA is TGTGCCGCCCACCCCGGGACTAGCGGCTACAATGAGCAGTTCTTC. Encoded protein: CAAHPGTSGYNEQFF.

The CDR3 nucleotides are TGTGCCAGCAGGGGCGGGAGCTCCTACAATGAGCAGTTCTTC. Amino acid sequence: CASRGGSSYNEQFF. The chain links TRBV25-1 to TRBJ2-1; 7 nucleotides match TRBD2. CDR1 and CDR2 from the germline V gene are MGHDK and SYGVNS. The CDR3 extends over 14 amino acids. V lost 6 bases to trimming and J lost 0 bases; unmatched junction nucleotides: 2.

The chain couples TRBV27 to TRBJ2-1; 8 bases are shared with TRBD2. The CDR3 extends over 13 amino acids. V lost 7 bases to trimming and J lost 5 bases; unmatched junction nucleotides: 4. The germline V gene has CDR1 MNHEY and CDR2 SMNVEV (reference sequence). CDR3 sequence reads: CASKVAGHNEQFF. The CDR3 DNA follows: TGTGCCAGCAAGGTAGCGGGGCACAATGAGCAGTTCTTC.

V and J are TRBV2 and TRBJ1-5, with D possibly matching TRBD1 (5 bases). CDR1 SNHLY and CDR2 FYNNEI come from the germline V gene. Trimming stripped 6 bases from V and 0 bases from J, with 12 bases between. The CDR3 is 15 residues long. The CDR3 is CASRAGTSSNQPQHF. Written as DNA, the CDR3 is TGTGCCAGCAGGGCCGGGACTTCTAGCAATCAGCCCCAGCATTTT.

The chain joins TRBV4-1 to TRBJ2-7; possible D gene TRBD1, 5 bases. Germline CDR1 reads MGHRA; CDR2 reads YSYEKL. The V and J ends lost 1 base and 1 base respectively, with 11 bases between them. This CDR3 has 15 amino acids. The CDR3 nucleotides read TGCGCCAGCAGCCAAGGACAGAGACATTCCTACGAGCAGTACTTC. Amino acid sequence: CASSQGQRHSYEQYF.

CDR3 amino acids: CASSPGSYTEAFF. The CDR3 bases are TGTGCCAGCAGTCCCGGGTCCTACACTGAAGCTTTCTTT. V usage is TRBV6-5 and J usage is TRBJ1-1, with D hard to call. V was clipped by 5 bases and J by 3 bases, with 10 bases between them. This CDR3 has 13 residues. Germline V lookup: CDR1 MNHEY, CDR2 SVGAGI.

The V gene is TRBV28, the J gene TRBJ2-7, with 8 nucleotides matching TRBD2. The germline CDR1 and CDR2 sequences are MDHEN and SYDVKM. CDR3 length: 13 amino acids. The ends lost 3 bases at V and 4 bases at J; junction bases unmatched: 2. The CDR3 nucleotides read TGTGCCAGCAGTTTGTTAGCGGGATACGAGCAGTACGTC. It is translated as CASSLLAGYEQYV.

The chain links TRBV5-4 to TRBJ1-2; D perhaps matches TRBD1 (5 bases). The germline V gene has CDR1 SGHNT and CDR2 YYREEE (reference sequence). Trimming removed 0 bases at V and 7 bases at J, with 16 bases between. This CDR3 contains 15 residues. The CDR3 loop reads CASSLGGQGSGGYTF. The CDR3 nucleotides are TGTGCCAGCAGCTTGGGGGGCCAGGGTTCTGGTGGCTACACCTTC.

The rearrangement joins TRBV27 to TRBJ2-2, with D perhaps TRBD1 (6 bases). CDR1 and CDR2 from the germline V gene are MNHEY and SMNVEV (reference sequence). The CDR3 length is 15 residues. V was pared by 4 bases and J by 1 base, with 10 bases between. Here the CDR3 reads CASSSRDKNTGELFF. The CDR3 DNA reads as TGTGCCAGCAGTTCCCGGGACAAGAACACCGGGGAGCTGTTTTTT.

This clone has more than one count but fewer than ten. The V gene is TRBV19, the J gene TRBJ2-3; 7 bases are shared with TRBD2. The CDR3 is 14 amino acids. Trimming removed 3 bases from V and 4 bases from J; junction bases left unmatched: 4. CDR1 is LNHDA and CDR2 is SQIVND in the germline V gene (reference sequence). CDR3 nucleotides: TGTGCCAGTAGTATGGCTAGCGGTCCAGATACGCAGTATTTT. Amino acid sequence: CASSMASGPDTQYF.

The chain uses TRBV27 and TRBJ1-2; 8 positions agree with TRBD1. The CDR3 is made up of 13 amino acids. After removal of 6 bases from V and 8 bases from J, the junction contained 8 bases not matched to a gene. Germline V gives CDR1 MNHEY, CDR2 SMNVEV (reference sequence). DNA of the CDR3: TGTGCCAGCAGCGGACAGGGAGTTCGGGGCTACACCTTC. Amino acid sequence: CASSGQGVRGYTF.

V gene TRBV4-2 combines with J gene TRBJ2-6, with D unclear. Deletions cut 0 bases from V and 0 bases from J, with 9 bases between. Germline V lookup: CDR1 LGHNA, CDR2 YNFKEQ. This CDR3 region has 17 residues. In DNA form, the CDR3 reads TGTGCCAGCAGCCAAGATCAATCCAGCTCTGGGGCCAACGTCCTGACTTTC. It codes for CASSQDQSSSGANVLTF.

The rearrangement links TRBV29-1 to TRBJ2-7; TRBD1 aligns across 10 bases. The ends lost 3 bases at V and 3 bases at J; junction bases unmatched: 8. This CDR3 spans 15 amino acids. Germline V gene lookup returns CDR1 SQVTM and CDR2 ANQGSEA. The CDR3, as DNA: TGCAGCGTTGAGTACCCGGACAGGGGGGACTACGAGCAGTACTTC. It yields the protein CSVEYPDRGDYEQYF.

For the CDR3, the DNA is TGTGCCAGCAGCGTACTATCCGGGGTCAACACCGGGGAGCTGTTTTTT. Translating gives CASSVLSGVNTGELFF. The chain employs TRBV11-3 and TRBJ2-2, with TRBD2 as a possible D gene (5 bases). Germline V gene lookup returns CDR1 SGHNT and CDR2 YENEEA. The germline V and J ends were trimmed by 5 bases and 2 bases, with 15 bases remaining between them. The CDR3 is made up of 16 amino acids.

The rearrangement joins TRBV6-4 to TRBJ2-3; TRBD2 aligns across 10 bases. CDR1 is MRHNA, CDR2 SNTAGT, per germline. Trimming took 0 bases from V and 8 from J; bases not matched to a gene: 8. The CDR3 is 16 amino acids. CDR3 coding DNA: TGTGCCAGCAGTGACTCCACCGCGGGACTAGCGTCTACGCAGTATTTT. Translation gives CASSDSTAGLASTQYF.

V and J are TRBV27 and TRBJ2-3; 10 nucleotides line up with TRBD2. The CDR3 has 19 residues. Germline lookup yields CDR1 MNHEY and CDR2 SMNVEV (reference sequence). The V and J ends lost 5 bases and 0 bases, in that order; junction bases with no gene match: 14. The CDR3 DNA sequence: TGTGCCAGCAGTCTCCCGCGGGGGTTAGCGGGGGGTAGCACAGATACGCAGTATTTT. It codes for CASSLPRGLAGGSTDTQYF.

The sample holds a few counts of this clone. V gene TRBV4-2 combines with J gene TRBJ2-7; TRBD2 agrees at 8 bases. V shed 0 bases, J shed 6 bases, and the junction held 4 bases outside the gene matches. Germline V gives CDR1 LGHNA, CDR2 YNFKEQ. The CDR3 covers 14 residues. The CDR3 spells CASSQDLTSAEQYV. In nucleotides, the CDR3 is TGTGCCAGCAGCCAAGATTTGACTAGCGCCGAGCAGTACGTC.

V and J are TRBV2 and TRBJ1-6; D unclear. Trimming took 7 bases from V and 0 from J, leaving 22 bases between them. Germline CDR1 reads SNHLY; CDR2 reads FYNNEI. The CDR3 consists of 19 residues. CDR3 residues: CASISGVQDPSSYNSPLHF. DNA of the CDR3: TGTGCCAGCATCTCAGGTGTCCAGGATCCGAGCTCCTATAATTCACCCCTCCACTTT.